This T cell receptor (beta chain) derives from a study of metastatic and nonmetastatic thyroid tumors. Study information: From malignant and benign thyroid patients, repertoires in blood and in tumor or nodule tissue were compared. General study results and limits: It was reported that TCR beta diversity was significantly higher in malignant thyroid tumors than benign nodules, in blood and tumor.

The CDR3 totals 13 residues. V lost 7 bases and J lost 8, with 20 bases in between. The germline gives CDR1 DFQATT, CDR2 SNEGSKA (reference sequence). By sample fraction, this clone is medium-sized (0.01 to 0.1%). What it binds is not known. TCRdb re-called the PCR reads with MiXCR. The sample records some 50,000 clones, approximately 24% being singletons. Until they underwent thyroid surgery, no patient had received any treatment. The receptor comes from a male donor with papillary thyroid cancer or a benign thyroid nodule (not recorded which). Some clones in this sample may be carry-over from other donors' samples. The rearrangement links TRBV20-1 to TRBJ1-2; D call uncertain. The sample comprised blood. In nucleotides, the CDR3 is TGCAGTGTTTACCTGCGCCAACTGGGGGGCTACACCTTC. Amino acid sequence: CSVYLRQLGGYTF.